The rows below give T cell receptor beta chains drawn from one sample of a study of blood T cell repertoires in COVID-19. Sequencing used immunoSEQ multiplex PCR; TCRdb keeps in-frame clones, though not all of them. Of tens of thousands of clones in the sample, 93% were seen once. Sequencing input: peripheral blood. The receptors were sampled from a woman in her seventies with COVID-19, enrolled during active disease. Each CDR3 is given with its conserved first and last residue. D genes are given only for firm matches. Rows give clone size only sometimes, using once, few, many, or a class for an expanded clone.

V gene: TRBV24-1; clone size: NA; D gene: NA; J gene: TRBJ2-1; CDR3 protein: CATSGFREQFF; CDR3 DNA: TGTGCCACCAGTGGTTTTCGTGAGCAGTTCTTC
V gene: TRBV4-3; clone size: NA; D gene: TRBD2; J gene: TRBJ2-1; CDR3 protein: CASSQSLAGGLRFF; CDR3 DNA: TGCGCCAGCAGCCAATCCCTAGCGGGAGGGCTACGGTTCTTC
V gene: TRBV19; clone size: once; D gene: TRBD2; J gene: TRBJ2-3; CDR3 protein: CASSPGLAGGRTDTQYF; CDR3 DNA: TGTGCCAGTAGTCCGGGACTAGCGGGAGGTCGCACAGATACGCAGTATTTT
V gene: TRBV19; clone size: NA; D gene: TRBD1; J gene: TRBJ2-2; CDR3 protein: CASSIAGGAIGELFF; CDR3 DNA: TGTGCCAGTAGTATAGCAGGGGGCGCGATCGGGGAGCTGTTTTTT
V gene: TRBV25-1; clone size: NA; D gene: NA; J gene: TRBJ2-7; CDR3 protein: CASSDRQEAYEQYF; CDR3 DNA: TGTGCCAGCAGTGACCGACAGGAGGCCTACGAGCAGTACTTC
V gene: TRBV28; clone size: NA; D gene: NA; J gene: TRBJ2-7; CDR3 protein: CASSRGEQYF; CDR3 DNA: TGTGCCAGCAGCCGGGGGGAGCAGTACTTC
V gene: TRBV5-8; clone size: once; D gene: TRBD2; J gene: TRBJ2-5; CDR3 protein: CAIGTTSGSETQYF; CDR3 DNA: TGTGCCATTGGAACAACTAGCGGGAGTGAGACCCAGTACTTC
V gene: TRBV7-2; clone size: NA; D gene: TRBD1; J gene: TRBJ1-6; CDR3 protein: CASRDTGGNSPLHF; CDR3 DNA: TGTGCCAGCAGGGACACAGGGGGGAATTCACCCCTCCACTTT
V gene: TRBV4-3; clone size: NA; D gene: TRBD2; J gene: TRBJ2-1; CDR3 protein: CASSRTSGSSYNEQFF; CDR3 DNA: TGCGCCAGCAGCCGGACTAGCGGGAGCTCCTACAATGAGCAGTTCTTC
V gene: TRBV6-5; clone size: once; D gene: NA; J gene: TRBJ2-7; CDR3 protein: CASKEGVIYEQYF; CDR3 DNA: TGTGCCAGCAAGGAGGGCGTTATCTACGAGCAGTACTTC
V gene: TRBV7-9; clone size: NA; D gene: NA; J gene: TRBJ1-3; CDR3 protein: CASSFPGYPIYF; CDR3 DNA: TGTGCCAGCAGCTTTCCCGGGTACCCCATATATTTT
V gene: TRBV10-3; clone size: NA; D gene: NA; J gene: TRBJ1-2; CDR3 protein: CATSIQGFDGYTF; CDR3 DNA: TGTGCCACCAGTATACAGGGTTTCGATGGCTACACCTTC
V gene: TRBV6-4; clone size: NA; D gene: TRBD1; J gene: TRBJ1-1; CDR3 protein: CASRGQPNTEAFF; CDR3 DNA: TGTGCCAGCAGGGGACAGCCAAACACTGAAGCTTTCTTT
V gene: TRBV5-1; clone size: NA; D gene: NA; J gene: TRBJ2-5; CDR3 protein: CASSEFAGIQETQYF; CDR3 DNA: TGCGCCAGCAGCGAATTTGCAGGTATCCAAGAGACCCAGTACTTC
V gene: TRBV28; clone size: NA; D gene: TRBD1; J gene: TRBJ2-5; CDR3 protein: CASSWTYRGRAVWESETQYF; CDR3 DNA: TGTGCCAGCAGTTGGACATACAGGGGGCGCGCGGTTTGGGAATCCGAGACCCAGTACTTC
V gene: TRBV30; clone size: NA; D gene: TRBD2; J gene: TRBJ2-1; CDR3 protein: CAWSSGLGYNEQFF; CDR3 DNA: TGTGCCTGGAGTTCGGGACTAGGCTACAATGAGCAGTTCTTC
V gene: TRBV7-9; clone size: NA; D gene: NA; J gene: TRBJ1-1; CDR3 protein: CASSPDYTEAFF; CDR3 DNA: TGTGCCAGCAGCCCGGACTACACTGAAGCTTTCTTT
V gene: TRBV27; clone size: NA; D gene: NA; J gene: TRBJ1-4; CDR3 protein: CASSPLQGWDEKLFF; CDR3 DNA: TGTGCCAGCAGTCCCCTTCAGGGTTGGGATGAAAAACTGTTTTTT
V gene: TRBV19; clone size: NA; D gene: NA; J gene: TRBJ2-1; CDR3 protein: CASTLGEYSGVPSSYNEQFF; CDR3 DNA: TGTGCCAGTACCCTGGGGGAATATAGCGGTGTTCCCAGCTCCTACAATGAGCAGTTCTTC
V gene: TRBV28; clone size: NA; D gene: TRBD2; J gene: TRBJ2-1; CDR3 protein: CATWGTSGSNEQFF; CDR3 DNA: TGTGCCACCTGGGGGACTAGCGGTTCCAATGAGCAGTTCTTC
V gene: TRBV27; clone size: NA; D gene: NA; J gene: TRBJ1-5; CDR3 protein: CASKMTASSGGNQPQHF; CDR3 DNA: TGTGCCAGCAAAATGACAGCTTCGAGTGGGGGCAATCAGCCCCAGCATTTT
V gene: TRBV19; clone size: NA; D gene: TRBD2; J gene: TRBJ2-1; CDR3 protein: CASSHGLVGEQFF; CDR3 DNA: TGTGCCAGTAGCCATGGACTAGTTGGTGAGCAGTTCTTC
V gene: TRBV6-6; clone size: NA; D gene: NA; J gene: TRBJ1-1; CDR3 protein: CASSNRQGSNTEAFF; CDR3 DNA: TGTGCCAGCAGCAACCGGCAGGGGTCGAACACTGAAGCTTTCTTT
V gene: TRBV11-2; clone size: once; D gene: TRBD1; J gene: TRBJ2-5; CDR3 protein: CASSQGVAETQYF; CDR3 DNA: TGTGCCAGCAGCCAGGGGGTTGCGGAGACCCAGTACTTC
V gene: TRBV2; clone size: NA; D gene: NA; J gene: TRBJ1-1; CDR3 protein: CASDKRGSTEAFF; CDR3 DNA: TGTGCCAGCGATAAAAGGGGGTCCACTGAAGCTTTCTTT
V gene: TRBV7-6; clone size: NA; D gene: NA; J gene: TRBJ1-3; CDR3 protein: CASSLGGLSGNTIYF; CDR3 DNA: TGTGCCAGCAGCCTAGGGGGGCTCTCTGGAAACACCATATATTTT
V gene: TRBV19; clone size: NA; D gene: NA; J gene: TRBJ1-2; CDR3 protein: CASSIDRNSRGYTF; CDR3 DNA: TGTGCCAGTAGTATAGATCGAAACAGTCGGGGCTACACCTTC
V gene: TRBV12-3/TRBV12-4; clone size: NA; D gene: NA; J gene: TRBJ1-2; CDR3 protein: CASSFDTVGYTF; CDR3 DNA: TGTGCCAGCAGTTTCGACACCGTTGGCTACACCTTC
V gene: TRBV5-5; clone size: NA; D gene: NA; J gene: TRBJ1-3; CDR3 protein: CASSLFRVRGTGGSGNTIYF; CDR3 DNA: TGTGCCAGCAGCTTGTTCCGGGTCAGGGGAACGGGGGGCTCTGGAAACACCATATATTTT